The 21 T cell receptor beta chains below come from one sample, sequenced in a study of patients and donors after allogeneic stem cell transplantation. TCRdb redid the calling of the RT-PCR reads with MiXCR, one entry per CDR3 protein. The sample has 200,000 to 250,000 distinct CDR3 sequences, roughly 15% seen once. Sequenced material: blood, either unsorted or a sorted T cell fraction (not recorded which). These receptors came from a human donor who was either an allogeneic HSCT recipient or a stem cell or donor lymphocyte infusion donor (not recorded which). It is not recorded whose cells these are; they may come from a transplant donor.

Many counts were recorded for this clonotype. This chain's CDR3 is CASSPLDSEAFF. CDR3 sequence (DNA): TGTGCCAGCAGTCCGTTGGACAGTGAAGCTTTCTTT. The chain combines TRBV7-9 with TRBJ1-1, with a tentative D call TRBD1 (6 bases). Trimming took off 6 bases at V and 7 bases at J, with 12 bases between the two ends. Germline-derived CDR1 and CDR2 are SEHNR and FQNEAQ (reference sequence). The CDR3 is 12 residues long.

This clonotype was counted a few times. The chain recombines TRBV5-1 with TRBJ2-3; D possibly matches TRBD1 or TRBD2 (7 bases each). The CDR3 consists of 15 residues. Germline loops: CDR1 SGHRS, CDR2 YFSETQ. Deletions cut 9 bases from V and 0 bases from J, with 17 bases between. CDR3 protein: CATRAGGASTDTQYF. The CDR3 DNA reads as TGCGCCACCCGGGCAGGGGGGGCTAGCACAGATACGCAGTATTTT.

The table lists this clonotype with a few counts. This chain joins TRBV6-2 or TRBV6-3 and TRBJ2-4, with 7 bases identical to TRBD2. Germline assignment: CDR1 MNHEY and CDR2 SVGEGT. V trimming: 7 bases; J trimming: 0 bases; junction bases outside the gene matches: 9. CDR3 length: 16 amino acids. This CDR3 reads CASTLGGGLAKNIQYF. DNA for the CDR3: TGTGCCAGCACCTTGGGGGGGGGACTAGCCAAAAACATTCAGTACTTC.

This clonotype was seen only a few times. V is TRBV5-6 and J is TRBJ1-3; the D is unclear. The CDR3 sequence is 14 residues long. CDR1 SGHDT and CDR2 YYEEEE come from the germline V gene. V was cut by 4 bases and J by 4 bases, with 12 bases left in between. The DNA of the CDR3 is TGTGCCAGCAGCCCGATCGGTCTCGGAAACACCATATATTTT. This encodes CASSPIGLGNTIYF.

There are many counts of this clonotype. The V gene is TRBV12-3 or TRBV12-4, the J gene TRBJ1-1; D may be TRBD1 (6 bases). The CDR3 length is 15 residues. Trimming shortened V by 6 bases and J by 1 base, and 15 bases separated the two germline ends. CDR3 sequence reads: CASSRGAGGNTEAFF. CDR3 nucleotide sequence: TGTGCCAGCAGCCGGGGGGCGGGCGGGAACACTGAAGCTTTCTTT.

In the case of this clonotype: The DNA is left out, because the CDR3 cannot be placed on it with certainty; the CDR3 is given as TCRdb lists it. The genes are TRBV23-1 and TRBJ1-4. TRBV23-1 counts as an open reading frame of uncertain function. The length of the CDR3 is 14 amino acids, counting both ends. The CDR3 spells CASYADGRMKNCFF.

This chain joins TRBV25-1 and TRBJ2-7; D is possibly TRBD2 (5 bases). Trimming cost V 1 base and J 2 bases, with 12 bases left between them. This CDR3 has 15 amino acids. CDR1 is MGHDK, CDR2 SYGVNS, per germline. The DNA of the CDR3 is TGTGCCAGCAGTGAATTTCTAGCTGGGGCCTACGAGCAGTACTTC. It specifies CASSEFLAGAYEQYF.

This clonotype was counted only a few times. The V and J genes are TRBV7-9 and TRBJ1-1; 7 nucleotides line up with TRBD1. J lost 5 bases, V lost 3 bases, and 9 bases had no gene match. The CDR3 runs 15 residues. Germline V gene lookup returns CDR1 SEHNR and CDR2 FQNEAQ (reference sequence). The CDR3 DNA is TGTGCCAGCAGCTTCCCGGACAGGCGGCGAACTGAAGCTTTCTTT. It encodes CASSFPDRRRTEAFF.

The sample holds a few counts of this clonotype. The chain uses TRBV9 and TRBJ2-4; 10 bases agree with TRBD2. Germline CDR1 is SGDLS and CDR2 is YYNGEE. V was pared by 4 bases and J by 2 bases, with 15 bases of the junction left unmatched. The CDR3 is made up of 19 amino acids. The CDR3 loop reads CASSPPLSGGVFTKNIQYF. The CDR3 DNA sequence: TGTGCCAGCAGCCCGCCACTAAGCGGGGGGGTTTTTACCAAAAACATTCAGTACTTC.

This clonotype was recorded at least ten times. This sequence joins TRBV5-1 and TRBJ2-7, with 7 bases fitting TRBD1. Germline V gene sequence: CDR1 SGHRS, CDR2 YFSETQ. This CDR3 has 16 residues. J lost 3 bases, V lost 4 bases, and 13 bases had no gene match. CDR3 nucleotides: TGCGCCAGCAGCCCGGGCCTTACAGGGGTAGTCTACGAGCAGTACTTC. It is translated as CASSPGLTGVVYEQYF.

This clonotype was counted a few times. The CDR3 here is CASSRPGGRENIQYF. DNA of the CDR3: TGTGCCAGCAGCCGCCCGGGGGGCAGGGAGAACATTCAGTACTTC. The rearrangement links TRBV16 to TRBJ2-4, with D perhaps TRBD2 (7 bases). The CDR3 has 15 amino acids. Germline CDR1 and CDR2: KGHSY and FQNENV. V was shortened by 4 bases and J by 7 bases, with 17 bases between the two germline ends. Together with reference TRBV16 and TRBJ2-4, the CDR3 gives the full variable domain: GEEVAQTPKHLVRGEGQKAKLYCAPIKGHSYVFWYQQVLKNEFKFLISFQNENVFDETGMPKERFSAKCLPNSPCSLEIQATKLEDSAVYFCASSRPGGRENIQYFGAGTRLSVL.

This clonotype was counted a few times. For the CDR3, the DNA is TGCGCCAGCAGCCAAGCCCTGGTAGGGAACACTGAAGCTTTCTTT. Translation: CASSQALVGNTEAFF. V gene TRBV4-1 combines with J gene TRBJ1-1; D gene unclear. V was clipped by 1 base and J by 1 base, with 10 bases between them. The CDR3 consists of 15 residues. Germline V lookup: CDR1 MGHRA, CDR2 YSYEKL.

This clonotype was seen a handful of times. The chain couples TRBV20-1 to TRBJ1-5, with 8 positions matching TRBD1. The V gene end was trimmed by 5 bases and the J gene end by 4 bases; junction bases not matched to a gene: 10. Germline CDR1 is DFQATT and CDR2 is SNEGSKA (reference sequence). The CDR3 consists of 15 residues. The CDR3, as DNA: TGCAGTGCTCCCGCCCAGGGGGCAGGGAATCAGCCCCAGCATTTT. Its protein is CSAPAQGAGNQPQHF.

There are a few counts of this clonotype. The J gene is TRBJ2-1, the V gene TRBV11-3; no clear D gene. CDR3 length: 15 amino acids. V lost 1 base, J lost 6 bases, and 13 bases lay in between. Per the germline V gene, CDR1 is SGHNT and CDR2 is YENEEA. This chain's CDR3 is CASSLGSRSLNEQFF. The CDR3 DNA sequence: TGTGCCAGCAGCTTAGGGTCCAGGAGTCTCAATGAGCAGTTCTTC.

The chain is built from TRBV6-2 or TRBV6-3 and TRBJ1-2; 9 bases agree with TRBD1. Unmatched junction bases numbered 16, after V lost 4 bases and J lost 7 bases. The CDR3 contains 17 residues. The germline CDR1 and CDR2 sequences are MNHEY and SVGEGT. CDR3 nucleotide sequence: TGTGCCAGCAGTTCCCGAGCGTCACCGGGACAGGGTGTTGGCTACACCTTC. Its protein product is CASSSRASPGQGVGYTF.

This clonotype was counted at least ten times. Written as DNA, the CDR3 is TGCAGCGTTGGACTTGTCCAAGAGACCCAGTACTTC. It specifies CSVGLVQETQYF. V and J are TRBV29-1 and TRBJ2-5; D not certain. The CDR3 is 12 residues long. With 4 bases removed from V and 1 base from J, the gap between germline ends came to 7 bases. Germline assignment: CDR1 SQVTM and CDR2 ANQGSEA.

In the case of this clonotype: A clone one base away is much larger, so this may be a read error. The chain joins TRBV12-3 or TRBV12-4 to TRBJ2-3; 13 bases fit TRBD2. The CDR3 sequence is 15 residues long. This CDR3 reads CASSGLAGATVTQYF. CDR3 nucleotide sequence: TGTGCCAGCAGCGGACTAGCGGGGGCCACAGTTACGCAGTATTTT.

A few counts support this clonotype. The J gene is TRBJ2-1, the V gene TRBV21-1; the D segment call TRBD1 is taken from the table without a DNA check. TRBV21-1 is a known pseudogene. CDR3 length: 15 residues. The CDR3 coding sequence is TGTGCCAGCAGCAAAATGGCGGGGGGGCGGGATGAGCAGTTCTTC. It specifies CASSKMAGGRDEQFF.

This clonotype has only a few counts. The CDR3 nucleotides read TGTGCCAGCAGCCAAGAAAACCTAGCGGATAATGTCTATGAGCAGTTCTTC. This translates into CASSQENLADNVYEQFF. This rearrangement joins TRBV4-2 to TRBJ2-1; 7 nucleotides agree with TRBD2. The CDR3 runs to 17 residues. CDR1 is LGHNA and CDR2 is YNFKEQ in the germline V gene. V shed 0 bases, J shed 8 bases, and the junction held 13 bases outside the gene matches.

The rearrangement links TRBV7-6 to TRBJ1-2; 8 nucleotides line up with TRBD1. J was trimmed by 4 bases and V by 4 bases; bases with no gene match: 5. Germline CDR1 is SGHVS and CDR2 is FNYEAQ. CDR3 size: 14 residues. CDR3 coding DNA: TGTGCCAGCAGCTCCATAGACAGGGGCTATGGCTACACCTTC. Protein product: CASSSIDRGYGYTF.

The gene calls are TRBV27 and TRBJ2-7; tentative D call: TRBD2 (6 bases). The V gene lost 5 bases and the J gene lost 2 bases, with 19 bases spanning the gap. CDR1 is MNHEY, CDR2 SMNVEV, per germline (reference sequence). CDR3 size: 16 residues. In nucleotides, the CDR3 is TGTGCCAGCAGTCTAGAACGCGGGACGCCGACCTACGAGCAGTACTTC. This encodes CASSLERGTPTYEQYF.